This T cell receptor (beta chain) originates from a study of shared clonotypes between healthy human individuals. About the research overall: Per donor, three plates held CD4 naive cells, three held CD4 memory, two held CD8 naive and one held CD8 memory.

Per the germline V gene, CDR1 is SGHNT and CDR2 is YYREEE (reference sequence). The CDR3 is 16 amino acids. Germline trimming cut 0 bases from V and 2 bases from J; bases unmatched to any gene: 3. Regarding this clone: What it recognizes is unknown.

Method: immunoSEQ multiplex PCR; TCRdb's copy keeps in-frame clones and lacks some. In the table there are 2 million to 2.5 million clones, approximately 93% of which are singletons. Study outcomes and limitations: A handful of donors showed sharing of around 5% of naive CD4 clonotypes.

The chain carries TRBV5-4 and TRBJ2-4; 9 bases are shared with TRBD1. The source of this sequence is a man younger than 35 in good health. Some clones in this sample may be carry-over from other donors' samples. The source material was naive CD4+ T cells from PBMCs. Subset: CD45RA+ positively selected. The CDR3, as DNA: TGTGCCAGCAGCTTGGTGGGACAGGGTTCCAAAAACATTCAGTACTTC. It specifies CASSLVGQGSKNIQYF.